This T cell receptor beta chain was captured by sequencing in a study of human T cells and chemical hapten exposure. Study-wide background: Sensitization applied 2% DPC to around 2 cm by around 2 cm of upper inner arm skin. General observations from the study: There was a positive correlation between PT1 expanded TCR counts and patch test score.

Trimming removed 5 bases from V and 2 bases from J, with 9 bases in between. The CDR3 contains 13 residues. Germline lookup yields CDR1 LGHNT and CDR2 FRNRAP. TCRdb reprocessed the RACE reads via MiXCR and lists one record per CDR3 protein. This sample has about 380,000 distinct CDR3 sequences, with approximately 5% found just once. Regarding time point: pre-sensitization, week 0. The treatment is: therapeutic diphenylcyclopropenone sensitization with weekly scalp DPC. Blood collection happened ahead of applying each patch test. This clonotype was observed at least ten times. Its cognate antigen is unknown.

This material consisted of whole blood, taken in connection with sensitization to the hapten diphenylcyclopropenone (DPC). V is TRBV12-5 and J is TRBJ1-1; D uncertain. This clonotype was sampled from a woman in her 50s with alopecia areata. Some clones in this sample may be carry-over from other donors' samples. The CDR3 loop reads CASGKNANTEAFF. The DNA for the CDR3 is TGTGCTAGTGGTAAGAACGCTAACACTGAAGCTTTCTTT.